A single sample is the source of the 27 T cell receptor beta chains below, sequenced in a study of T-cell memory formation after mild COVID-19. TCRdb redid the calling of the 5' RACE reads with MiXCR, one entry per CDR3 protein. The sample holds roughly 200,000 distinct CDR3 sequences, around 9.1% seen once. The sample taken for sequencing was PBMCs or a T cell subset sorted from them (not recorded which). The receptors stem from a man younger than 35 who had mild COVID-19 (a few samples of this study predate the infection). Cell type and time point are not known.

The rearrangement joins TRBV11-2 to TRBJ2-4; 9 positions match TRBD1. This CDR3 has 19 amino acids. Trimming cost V 2 bases and J 0 bases; bases outside gene matches: 11. Germline V gene data show CDR1 as SGHAT and CDR2 as FQNNGV. CDR3 region: CASSLSGTGNFLAKNIQYF. CDR3 bases: TGTGCCAGCAGCTTATCCGGGACAGGGAACTTTCTAGCCAAAAACATTCAGTACTTC.

In this sample, this clonotype turned up a few times. This chain connects TRBV20-1 to TRBJ1-6; D is perhaps TRBD1 (6 bases). CDR3 size: 12 residues. Germline loops: CDR1 DFQATT, CDR2 SNEGSKA (reference sequence). Trimming pared 7 bases from V and 9 bases from J, leaving 13 bases between. Here the CDR3 DNA reads TGCAGTGACGAAGGGGGAGGTTCACCCCTCCACTTT. Its translation is CSDEGGGSPLHF.

The chain joins TRBV4-3 to TRBJ2-7, with D tentatively TRBD1 (6 bases). V was cut by 5 bases and J by 6 bases, with 20 bases left in between. The CDR3 sequence is 15 residues long. The germline CDR1 and CDR2 sequences are LGHNA and YSLEER. CDR3 residues: CASSGSMGRGAEQYF. The CDR3 bases are TGCGCCAGCAGCGGCAGCATGGGCAGGGGTGCCGAGCAGTACTTC.

The chain links TRBV11-2 to TRBJ2-5; 8 bases are shared with TRBD2. The length of the CDR3 is 15 residues. V dropped 1 base and J dropped 2; count of bases not matched to a gene: 3. Germline CDR1 is SGHAT and CDR2 is FQNNGV. The CDR3 is CASSLAGGRQETQYF. CDR3 coding DNA: TGTGCCAGCAGCTTAGCGGGGGGGCGGCAAGAGACCCAGTACTTC.

The J gene is TRBJ2-7, the V gene TRBV28; D remains unclear. V gave up 10 bases and J gave up 0 bases, with 10 bases separating them. The CDR3 is 12 residues long. Germline assignment: CDR1 MDHEN and CDR2 SYDVKM. In DNA form, the CDR3 reads TGTGCCACCCACCGGAGCTCCTACGAGCAGTACGTC. It is translated as CATHRSSYEQYV.

This clonotype was observed a handful of times. The rearrangement links TRBV27 to TRBJ2-6; a weak D match, TRBD1 (6 bases). CDR3 length: 15 residues. Per the germline V gene, CDR1 is MNHEY and CDR2 is SMNVEV (reference sequence). Trimming took 7 bases from V and 0 from J, leaving 10 bases between them. This CDR3 reads CASKGESSGANVLTF. In DNA, the CDR3 is TGTGCCAGCAAGGGGGAGTCCTCTGGGGCCAACGTCCTGACTTTC.

This sequence joins TRBV18 and TRBJ2-5, with D possibly being TRBD1 or TRBD2 (5 bases each). The CDR3 totals 17 residues. CDR1 and CDR2 (germline): KGHSH, LQKENI. The V gene lost 0 bases and the J gene lost 2 bases, with 16 bases spanning the gap. The CDR3 protein is CASSPPWAGTPQETQYF. CDR3 in DNA: TGTGCCAGCTCACCACCCTGGGCAGGGACCCCTCAAGAGACCCAGTACTTC.

V gene TRBV5-1 combines with J gene TRBJ2-3; 13 bases agree with TRBD2. The CDR3 is 14 residues long. From germline, CDR1 is SGHRS and CDR2 YFSETQ. The trim removed 4 bases at V and 6 bases at J, leaving 2 bases unmatched. CDR3 region: CASSMGLAGDTQYF. DNA of the CDR3: TGCGCCAGCAGCATGGGACTAGCGGGGGATACGCAGTATTTT.

The chain couples TRBV7-2 to TRBJ2-3, with D unclear. Germline CDR1 is SGHTA and CDR2 is FQGNSA. The V end lost 0 bases, the J end lost 0 bases, and 10 bases lay between the germline ends. The CDR3 covers 16 residues. Here the CDR3 DNA reads TGTGCCAGCAGCTTAGCGAGGCTCTCCAGCACAGATACGCAGTATTTT. Translation gives CASSLARLSSTDTQYF.

In this sample, this clonotype turned up many times. V usage is TRBV4-3 and J usage is TRBJ1-2; 9 bases line up with TRBD1. The CDR3 spans 15 residues. V shed 1 base and J 6 bases; nucleotides not matched to a gene: 6. Looked up from germline, CDR1 is LGHNA and CDR2 is YSLEER. CDR3 amino acids: CASSQAGTGRHGYTF. The CDR3 DNA is TGCGCCAGCAGCCAAGCCGGGACAGGGAGGCATGGCTACACCTTC.

Remarks on this clonotype: The CDR3 end shows no conserved phenylalanine or tryptophan, and so a read error is likely. CDR3 bases: TGTGCCAGCACCCGGACAGCCAGCACAGATACGCAGTATATT. It translates to CASTRTASTDTQYI. This chain joins TRBV12-3 or TRBV12-4 and TRBJ2-3, with D possibly being TRBD1 (6 bases). CDR3 length: 14 amino acids. V shed 7 bases and J shed 0 bases, with 11 bases lying between them.

In this sample, this clonotype turned up a few times. The V gene is TRBV11-2, the J gene TRBJ2-2, with D possibly matching TRBD1 (5 bases). The germline V gene has CDR1 SGHAT and CDR2 FQNNGV. The V end was cut by 5 bases, the J end by 3 bases, with 10 bases between. This CDR3 spans 14 amino acids. CDR3 DNA: TGTGCCAGCAGCACCATCAGGGACACCGGGGAGCTGTTTTTT. Its translation: CASSTIRDTGELFF.

This clonotype was picked up a small number of times. CDR3 DNA: TGCGCCAGCAGCTTGGGCTCCCTCGAGCAGTACTTC. It encodes CASSLGSLEQYF. This sequence joins TRBV5-1 and TRBJ2-7; the D is unclear. The CDR3 loop spans 12 amino acids. The germline V gene has CDR1 SGHRS and CDR2 YFSETQ. The ends were cut back, 0 bases at V and 6 bases at J, with 7 bases in the middle.

The CDR3 protein is CASSAGLGGIETQYF. For the CDR3, the DNA is TGTGCCAGCAGCGCAGGCCTAGGGGGAATAGAGACCCAGTACTTC. This chain links TRBV9 with TRBJ2-5; a possible D gene is TRBD1 (6 bases). V gave up 3 bases and J gave up 4 bases, with 16 bases separating them. Germline V gene sequence: CDR1 SGDLS, CDR2 YYNGEE. This CDR3 is built from 15 residues. Looking up the rest from reference TRBV9 and TRBJ2-5 gives the full variable domain: DSGVTQTPKHLITATGQRVTLRCSPRSGDLSVYWYQQSLDQGLQFLIQYYNGEERAKGNILERFSAQQFPDLHSELNLSSLELGDSALYFCASSAGLGGIETQYFGPGTRLLVL.

As to this clonotype: A read error is possible here, since a much larger clone lies one base away. J is TRBJ1-6 and V is TRBV12-3 or TRBV12-4, with D hard to call. CDR3 size: 14 residues. The germline V and J ends were trimmed by 6 bases and 4 bases, with 10 bases remaining between them. The CDR3 DNA reads as TGTGCCAGCAGCATAGGGTGGTATAATTCACCCCTCCACTTT. This gives the protein CASSIGWYNSPLHF.

This clonotype was counted between two and nine times. The J gene is TRBJ1-6, the V gene TRBV7-8, with a possible D match to TRBD1 (5 bases). The germline gives CDR1 SGHVS, CDR2 FQNEAQ. The CDR3 contains 14 residues. Trimming took off 5 bases at V and 13 bases at J, with 18 bases between the two ends. The CDR3 sequence: CASSRTLGGSPLHF. CDR3 DNA sequence: TGTGCCAGCAGCCGGACCCTGGGGGGTTCGCCCCTCCACTTT.

This clonotype was seen many times. The chain links TRBV5-1 to TRBJ2-3, with 10 bases that match TRBD2. Germline trimming cut 4 bases from V and 2 bases from J; bases unmatched to any gene: 13. Germline V gives CDR1 SGHRS, CDR2 YFSETQ. The CDR3 loop spans 18 amino acids. As DNA, the CDR3 is TGCGCCAGCAGCGGCGTAGGGCTAGCGGGGGCCTTCACAGATACGCAGTATTTT. It codes for CASSGVGLAGAFTDTQYF. The full variable domain, with the rest looked up from reference TRBV5-1 and TRBJ2-3, is KAGVTQTPRYLIKTRGQQVTLSCSPISGHRSVSWYQQTPGQGLQFLFEYFSETQRNKGNFPGRFSGRQFSNSRSEMNVSTLELGDSALYLCASSGVGLAGAFTDTQYFGPGTRLTVL.

The chain joins TRBV5-1 to TRBJ2-2; no firm D call. The CDR3 runs to 15 residues. Germline V CDR1 and CDR2: SGHRS, YFSETQ. V dropped 0 bases and J dropped 5 bases, with 11 bases sitting between them. CDR3 residues: CASSLGTSLTGELFF. DNA of the CDR3: TGCGCCAGCAGCTTGGGTACGTCCTTGACCGGGGAGCTGTTTTTT.

This clonotype showed up just a few times. This chain connects TRBV7-4 to TRBJ1-5; a weak D match, TRBD1 (5 bases). Per the germline V gene, CDR1 is SGHVT and CDR2 is SQSDAQ. V was pared by 5 bases and J by 6 bases, with 23 bases between. This CDR3 has 17 residues. CDR3 sequence: CASSRGQTMRCGQPQHF. The DNA for the CDR3 is TGTGCCAGCAGCCGCGGACAAACGATGAGATGCGGTCAGCCCCAGCATTTT.

CDR3 bases: TGTGCCAGCAGCGCCGGGACAGGGAATCAGCCCCAGCATTTT. It encodes CASSAGTGNQPQHF. The chain combines TRBV9 with TRBJ1-5, with TRBD1 identical over 9 bases. J lost 4 bases, V lost 3 bases, and 2 bases had no gene match. Germline V lookup: CDR1 SGDLS, CDR2 YYNGEE. The CDR3 covers 14 residues.

As DNA, the CDR3 is TGTGCCAGCAGTTTAGATGACAGGCGATATCAGCCCCAGCATTTT. Encoded protein: CASSLDDRRYQPQHF. This chain uses TRBV12-3 or TRBV12-4 with TRBJ1-5; TRBD1 is a possible D gene (6 bases). Trimming stripped 1 base from V and 5 bases from J, with 12 bases between. There are 15 residues in the CDR3.

In its sample, this clonotype was seen many times. The chain carries TRBV3-1 and TRBJ2-1, with TRBD2 matching over 8 bases. After removal of 4 bases from V and 10 bases from J, the junction contained 3 bases not matched to a gene. Germline CDR1 and CDR2: LGHDT and YNNKEL (reference sequence). The CDR3 is 12 amino acids. In nucleotides, the CDR3 is TGTGCCAGCAGCCCGGTAGCGGGGGAGCAGTTCTTC. Amino acids: CASSPVAGEQFF.

This clonotype has a handful of counts. The rearrangement joins TRBV7-9 to TRBJ1-4, with 8 positions matching TRBD1. The germline CDR1 and CDR2 sequences are SEHNR and FQNEAQ (reference sequence). Germline trimming cut 5 bases from V and 7 bases from J; bases unmatched to any gene: 3. The CDR3 runs to 13 residues. The DNA for the CDR3 is TGTGCCAGCAGCACACAGGGGGGTGAAAAACTGTTTTTT. Translating gives CASSTQGGEKLFF.

This clonotype has only a few counts. The chain carries TRBV4-3 and TRBJ1-5; the match to TRBD1 covers 7 bases. The CDR3 runs to 13 residues. Trimming at V came to 6 bases and at J to 9 bases, leaving 8 bases not matched to a gene. CDR1 is LGHNA, CDR2 YSLEER, per germline. Here the CDR3 DNA reads TGCGCCAGCAGTCCCTACAGGGGAGGGCCCCAGCATTTT. The encoded protein is CASSPYRGGPQHF.

Many counts were recorded for this clonotype. Germline and junction disagree at one end, which may indicate a read error. The chain combines TRBV7-7 with TRBJ2-1, with D tentatively TRBD1 or TRBD2 (6 bases each). The germline V gene has CDR1 SSHAT and CDR2 FNYEAQ (reference sequence). This CDR3 has 14 residues. For the CDR3, the DNA is TGTGCTAGCAGCTTAGGGGGGTGGATGAATGAGCAGTTCTTC. It yields the protein CASSLGGWMNEQFF.

The gene calls are TRBV6-2 or TRBV6-3 and TRBJ2-7; 8 nucleotides line up with TRBD1. With V trimmed by 6 bases and J by 6 bases, 7 bases remained unmatched. The CDR3 runs to 13 residues. Per the germline V gene, CDR1 is MNHEY and CDR2 is SVGEGT. The CDR3 region is CASSPQGVGEQYV. The CDR3 DNA is TGTGCCAGCAGCCCACAGGGGGTAGGCGAGCAGTACGTC.

The chain employs TRBV15 and TRBJ2-5, with D tentatively TRBD2 (6 bases). The CDR3 is made up of 14 amino acids. Germline CDR1 LNHNV, CDR2 YYDKDF (reference sequence). V lost 8 bases to trimming and J lost 2 bases, with 15 bases between them. DNA for the CDR3: TGTGCCACCTCGCAGGGACTTGGGCAAGAGACCCAGTACTTC. It codes for CATSQGLGQETQYF.